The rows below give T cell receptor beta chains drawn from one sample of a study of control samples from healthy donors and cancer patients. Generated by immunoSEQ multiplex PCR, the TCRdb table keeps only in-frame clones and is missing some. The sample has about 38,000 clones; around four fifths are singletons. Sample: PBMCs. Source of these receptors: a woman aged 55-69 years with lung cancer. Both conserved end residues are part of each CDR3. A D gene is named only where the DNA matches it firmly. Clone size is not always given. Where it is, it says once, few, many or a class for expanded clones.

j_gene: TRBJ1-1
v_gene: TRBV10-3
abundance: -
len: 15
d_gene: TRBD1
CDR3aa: CAIREPRTGLTEAFF
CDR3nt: TGTGCCATCAGGGAGCCTCGGACAGGGCTGACTGAAGCTTTCTTT

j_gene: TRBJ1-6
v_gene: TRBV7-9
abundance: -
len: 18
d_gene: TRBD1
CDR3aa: CASSGGTVPSSYNSPLHF
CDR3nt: TGTGCCAGCAGCGGCGGGACAGTCCCGAGCTCCTATAATTCACCCCTCCACTTT

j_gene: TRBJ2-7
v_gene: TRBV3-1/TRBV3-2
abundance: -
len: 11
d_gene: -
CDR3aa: CASSQRDEQYF
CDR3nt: TGTGCCAGCAGCCAAAGGGACGAGCAGTACTTC

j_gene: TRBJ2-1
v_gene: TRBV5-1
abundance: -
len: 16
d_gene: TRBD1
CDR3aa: CASSPPATGVYNEQFF
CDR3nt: TGCGCCAGCAGCCCCCCGGCGACAGGGGTCTACAATGAGCAGTTCTTC

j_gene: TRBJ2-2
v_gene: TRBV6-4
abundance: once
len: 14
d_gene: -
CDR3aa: CASSSSPGTGELFF
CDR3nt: TGTGCCAGCAGTTCATCCCCAGGGACCGGGGAGCTGTTTTTT

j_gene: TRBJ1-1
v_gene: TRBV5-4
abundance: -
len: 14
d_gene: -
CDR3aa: CASSLEFGNGKAFF
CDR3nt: -

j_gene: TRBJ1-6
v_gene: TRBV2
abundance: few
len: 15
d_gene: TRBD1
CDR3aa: CASSLGQVLLSPLHF
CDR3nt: TGTGCCAGCAGCCTCGGACAGGTCTTGTTGTCACCCCTCCACTTT

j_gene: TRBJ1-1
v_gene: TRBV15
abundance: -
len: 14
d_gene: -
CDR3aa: CATSRVEVGTEAFF
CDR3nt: TGTGCCACCAGCAGAGTGGAGGTGGGCACTGAAGCTTTCTTT

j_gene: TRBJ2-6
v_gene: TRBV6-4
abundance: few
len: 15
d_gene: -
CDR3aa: CASSEEGPGANVLTF
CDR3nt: TGTGCCAGCAGTGAGGAAGGGCCTGGGGCCAACGTCCTGACTTTC

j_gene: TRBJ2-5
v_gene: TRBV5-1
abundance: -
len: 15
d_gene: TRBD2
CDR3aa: CASSLASGGDETQYF
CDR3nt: TGCGCCAGCAGCTTGGCTAGCGGGGGGGACGAGACCCAGTACTTC

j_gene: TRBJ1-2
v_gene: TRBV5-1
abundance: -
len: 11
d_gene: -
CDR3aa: CASSDARGYTF
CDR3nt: TGCGCCAGCAGCGACGCCAGGGGCTACACCTTC

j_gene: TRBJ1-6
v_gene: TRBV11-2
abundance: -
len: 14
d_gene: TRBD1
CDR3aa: CASSPTGSNSPLHF
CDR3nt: TGTGCCAGCAGCCCGACAGGGTCAAATTCACCCCTCCACTTT

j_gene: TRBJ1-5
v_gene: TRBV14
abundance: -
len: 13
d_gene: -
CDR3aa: CASSQDGGQPQHF
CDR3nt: TGTGCCAGCAGCCAAGACGGGGGGCAGCCCCAGCATTTT

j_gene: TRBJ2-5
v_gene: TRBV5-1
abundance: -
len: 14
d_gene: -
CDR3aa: CASSLLGAEETQYF
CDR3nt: TGCGCCAGCAGCTTGTTGGGGGCTGAAGAGACCCAGTACTTC

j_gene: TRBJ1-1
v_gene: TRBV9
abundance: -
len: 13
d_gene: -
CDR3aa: CASSPRVGTEAFF
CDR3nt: TGTGCCAGCAGCCCGAGAGTGGGGACTGAAGCTTTCTTT

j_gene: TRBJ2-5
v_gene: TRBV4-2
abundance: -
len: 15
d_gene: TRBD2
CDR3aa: CASSQETSGDETQYF
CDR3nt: TGTGCCAGCAGCCAAGAGACTAGCGGGGATGAGACCCAGTACTTC

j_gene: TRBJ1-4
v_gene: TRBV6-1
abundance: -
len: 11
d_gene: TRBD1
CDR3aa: CASSEAGGTFF
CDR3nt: TGTGCCAGCAGTGAGGCAGGGGGAACGTTTTTT

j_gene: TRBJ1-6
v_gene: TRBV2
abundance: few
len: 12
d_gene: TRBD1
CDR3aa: CASSEEKGTGTF
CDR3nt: TGTGCCAGCAGTGAAGAGAAGGGGACAGGTACTTTT

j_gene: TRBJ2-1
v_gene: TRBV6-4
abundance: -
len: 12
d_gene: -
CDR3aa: CASSDSSRKQFF
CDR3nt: TGTGCCAGCAGTGACTCGAGTAGGAAGCAGTTCTTC

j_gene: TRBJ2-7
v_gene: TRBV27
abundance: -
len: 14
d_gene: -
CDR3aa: CASSFLEGIYEQYF
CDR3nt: TGTGCCAGCAGTTTCCTAGAAGGGATCTACGAGCAGTACTTC

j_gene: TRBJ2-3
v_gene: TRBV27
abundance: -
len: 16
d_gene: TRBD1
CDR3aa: CASRKGDRGSTDTQYF
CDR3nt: TGTGCCAGCAGAAAAGGGGACAGGGGTTCCACAGATACGCAGTATTTT

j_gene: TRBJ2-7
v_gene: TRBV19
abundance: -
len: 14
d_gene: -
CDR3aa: CASSIATASYEQYF
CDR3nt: TGTGCCAGTAGTATAGCGACAGCCTCCTACGAGCAGTACTTC

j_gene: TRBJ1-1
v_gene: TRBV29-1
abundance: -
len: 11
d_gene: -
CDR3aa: CSVDGGTEAFF
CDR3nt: TGCAGCGTTGACGGCGGTACTGAAGCTTTCTTT

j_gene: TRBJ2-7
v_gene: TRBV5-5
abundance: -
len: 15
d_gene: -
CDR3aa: CASSLVGFTSYEQYF
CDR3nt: TGTGCCAGCAGCTTGGTAGGGTTCACTTCCTACGAGCAGTACTTC

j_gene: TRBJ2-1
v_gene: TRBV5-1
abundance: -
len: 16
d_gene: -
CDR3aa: CASSLLPGSSYNEQFF
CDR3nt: TGCGCCAGCAGCTTGCTTCCGGGGAGCTCCTACAATGAGCAGTTCTTC

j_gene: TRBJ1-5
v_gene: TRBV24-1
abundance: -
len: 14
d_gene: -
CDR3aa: CATSDNRGNQPQHF
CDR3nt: TGTGCCACCAGTGACAATAGGGGCAATCAGCCCCAGCATTTT

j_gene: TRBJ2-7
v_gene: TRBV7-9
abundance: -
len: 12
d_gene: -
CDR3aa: CASSLDAVKGYF
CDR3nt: TGTGCCAGCAGCTTAGATGCCGTAAAAGGCTACTTC

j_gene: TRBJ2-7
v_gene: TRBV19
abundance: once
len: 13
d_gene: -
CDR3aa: CASSIVPSYEQYF
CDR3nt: TGTGCCAGTAGTATAGTACCCAGCTACGAGCAGTACTTC

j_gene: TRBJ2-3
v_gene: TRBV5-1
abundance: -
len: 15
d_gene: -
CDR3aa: CASSSTGGTADTQYF
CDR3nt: TGCGCCAGCAGCAGCACTGGAGGCACGGCAGATACGCAGTATTTT

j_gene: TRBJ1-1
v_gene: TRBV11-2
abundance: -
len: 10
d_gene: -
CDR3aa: CASSGAEAFF
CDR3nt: TGTGCCAGCAGCGGGGCTGAAGCTTTCTTT

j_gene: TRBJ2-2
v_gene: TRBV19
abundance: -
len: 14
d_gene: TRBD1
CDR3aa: CATSTGTLEGELFF
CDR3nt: TGTGCCACCTCGACAGGGACCCTTGAGGGGGAGCTGTTTTTT

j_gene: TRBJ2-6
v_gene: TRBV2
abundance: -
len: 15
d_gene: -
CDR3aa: CASSEGRPGANVLTF
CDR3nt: TGTGCCAGCAGTGAAGGGAGACCTGGGGCCAACGTCCTGACTTTC

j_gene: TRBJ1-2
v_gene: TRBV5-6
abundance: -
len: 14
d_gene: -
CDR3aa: CASSLSLGAQGYTF
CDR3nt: TGTGCCAGCAGCTTGTCCCTGGGGGCGCAAGGCTACACCTTC

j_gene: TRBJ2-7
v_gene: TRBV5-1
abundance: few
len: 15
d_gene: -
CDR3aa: CASSLDGGALGEQYF
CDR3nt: TGCGCCAGCAGCTTGGACGGGGGAGCTTTGGGCGAGCAGTACTTC

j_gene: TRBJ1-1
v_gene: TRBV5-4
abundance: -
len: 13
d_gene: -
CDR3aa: CASSLPWDTEAFF
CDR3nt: TGTGCCAGCAGCTTGCCGTGGGACACTGAAGCTTTCTTT

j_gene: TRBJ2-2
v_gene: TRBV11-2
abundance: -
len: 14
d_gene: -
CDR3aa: CASSLLGLTGELFF
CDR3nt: TGTGCCAGCAGCTTACTCGGTCTCACCGGGGAGCTGTTTTTT

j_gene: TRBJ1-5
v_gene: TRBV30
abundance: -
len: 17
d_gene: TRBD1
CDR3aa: CAWSAARGPFSNQPQHF
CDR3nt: TGTGCCTGGAGTGCGGCCAGGGGGCCTTTTAGCAATCAGCCCCAGCATTTT

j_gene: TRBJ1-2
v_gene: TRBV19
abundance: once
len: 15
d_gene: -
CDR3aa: CASSMDQTRGDGYTF
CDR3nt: TGTGCCAGTAGTATGGACCAGACCAGGGGCGATGGCTACACCTTC

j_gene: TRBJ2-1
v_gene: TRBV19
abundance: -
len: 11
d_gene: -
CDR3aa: CATNKYNEQFF
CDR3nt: TGTGCCACCAACAAATACAATGAGCAGTTCTTC

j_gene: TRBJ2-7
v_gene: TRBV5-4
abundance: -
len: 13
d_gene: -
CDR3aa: CASSSESTLNQYF
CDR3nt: TGTGCCAGCAGCTCAGAGTCGACTCTTAATCAGTACTTC

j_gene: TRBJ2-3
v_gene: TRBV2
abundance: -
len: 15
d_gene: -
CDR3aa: CASSEGSPRSGTQYF
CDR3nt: TGTGCCAGCAGTGAAGGCAGCCCAAGAAGTGGTACGCAGTATTTT

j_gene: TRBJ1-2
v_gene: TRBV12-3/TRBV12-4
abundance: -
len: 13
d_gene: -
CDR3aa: CASRSTVFYGYTF
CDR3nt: TGTGCCAGCAGGTCGACCGTTTTCTATGGCTACACCTTC

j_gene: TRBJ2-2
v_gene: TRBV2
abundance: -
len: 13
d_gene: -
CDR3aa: CASRSEGIGELFF
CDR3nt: TGTGCCAGCAGATCCGAGGGAATCGGGGAGCTGTTTTTT

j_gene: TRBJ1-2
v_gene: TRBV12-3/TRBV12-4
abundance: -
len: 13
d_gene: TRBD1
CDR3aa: CASSFTGGSGYTF
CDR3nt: TGTGCCAGCAGTTTTACAGGGGGCTCTGGCTACACCTTC

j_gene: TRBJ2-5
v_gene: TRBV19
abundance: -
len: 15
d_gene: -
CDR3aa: CASSIGTSTRETQYF
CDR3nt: TGTGCCAGTAGTATAGGGACTTCTACTAGGGAGACCCAGTACTTC

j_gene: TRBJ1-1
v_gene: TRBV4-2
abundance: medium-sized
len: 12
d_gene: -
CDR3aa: CASSQGDTEAFF
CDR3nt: TGTGCCAGCAGCCAAGGAGACACTGAAGCTTTCTTT

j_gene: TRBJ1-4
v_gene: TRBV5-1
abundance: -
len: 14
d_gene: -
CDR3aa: CASSLRGDIGKLFF
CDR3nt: TGCGCCAGCAGCTTGAGGGGGGATATCGGAAAACTGTTTTTT

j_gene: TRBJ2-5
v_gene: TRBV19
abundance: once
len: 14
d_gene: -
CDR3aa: CASSIGGSQETQYF
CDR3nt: TGTGCCAGTAGTATCGGGGGCAGCCAAGAGACCCAGTACTTC

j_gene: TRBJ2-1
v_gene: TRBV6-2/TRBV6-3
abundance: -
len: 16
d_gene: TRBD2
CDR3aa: CASSYVSGGDYNEQFF
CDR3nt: TGTGCCAGCAGTTACGTTTCGGGAGGGGACTACAATGAGCAGTTCTTC

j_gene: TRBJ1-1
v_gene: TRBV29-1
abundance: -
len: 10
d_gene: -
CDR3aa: CSVGTGEAFF
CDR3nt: TGCAGCGTTGGAACAGGGGAAGCTTTCTTT

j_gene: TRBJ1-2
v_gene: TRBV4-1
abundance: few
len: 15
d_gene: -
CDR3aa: CASSQENRANYGYTF
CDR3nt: TGCGCCAGCAGCCAAGAGAACAGGGCCAACTATGGCTACACCTTC

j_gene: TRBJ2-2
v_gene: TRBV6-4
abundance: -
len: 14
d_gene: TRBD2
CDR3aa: CASRIAGEAGELFF
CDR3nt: TGTGCCAGCCGGATAGCGGGGGAGGCCGGGGAGCTGTTTTTT

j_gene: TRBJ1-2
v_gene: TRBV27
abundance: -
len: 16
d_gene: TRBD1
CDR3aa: CASSPGGSLTLYGYTF
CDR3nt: TGTGCCAGCAGCCCAGGGGGCTCTTTGACCCTCTATGGCTACACCTTC

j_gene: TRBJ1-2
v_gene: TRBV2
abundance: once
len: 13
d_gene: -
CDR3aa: CASSEASHYGYTF
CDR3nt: TGTGCCAGCAGTGAGGCTTCCCACTATGGCTACACCTTC

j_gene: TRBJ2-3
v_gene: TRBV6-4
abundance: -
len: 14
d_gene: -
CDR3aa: CASSAQYPPDTQYF
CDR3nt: TGTGCCAGCAGTGCCCAATATCCCCCAGATACGCAGTATTTT

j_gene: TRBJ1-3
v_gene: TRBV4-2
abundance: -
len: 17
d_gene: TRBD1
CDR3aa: CASSPPTGQGAGNTIYF
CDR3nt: TGTGCCAGCAGCCCACCCACAGGACAGGGGGCTGGAAACACCATATATTTT

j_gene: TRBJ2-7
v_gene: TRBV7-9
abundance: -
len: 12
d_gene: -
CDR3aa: CASSSATYEQYF
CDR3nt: TGTGCCAGCAGCTCTGCAACCTACGAGCAGTACTTC